This T cell receptor (beta chain) was captured by sequencing in a study of CD8 T cells in Susac syndrome. General study results and limits: That the number of individuals in its TCR sequencing and HLA analysis was relatively small was acknowledged by the study.

When the RNA was reverse transcribed, random hexamers were used with an input of about 0.5 to 1 ug. immunoSEQ multiplex PCR amplified TCR beta CDR3 across 54 Vbeta, 13 Jbeta. A single record per CDR3 protein comes from TCRdb applying MiXCR to the immunoSEQ multiplex PCR reads. The sample consists of 100,000 to 150,000 distinct CDR3 sequences, roughly 93% of them appearing once. In the case of this clonotype: Its antigen remains unknown.

The CDR3 is 15 amino acids. Trimming removed 5 bases from V and 2 bases from J, with 13 bases in between. Germline-derived CDR1 and CDR2 are LGHNT and FRNRAP. The multiple sclerosis controls were treatment-naive patients with relapsing-remitting disease that was stable or active. The rearrangement joins TRBV12-5 to TRBJ2-1, with D tentatively TRBD1 (6 bases). What was sequenced was CD8+ T cells from PBMCs. The receptor comes from a human donor with multiple sclerosis. This chain's CDR3 is CASGPRGKPYNEQFF. The CDR3 region has the DNA TGTGCTAGTGGTCCCAGGGGCAAACCCTACAATGAGCAGTTCTTC.